A few counts support the clone carrying this TCR beta chain. Each CDR3 protein is one row after TCRdb ran MiXCR on the RACE reads. Of 71,000 or so distinct CDR3 sequences listed, 9.8% are singletons. The sample is drawn from a study of human T cells and chemical hapten exposure. The CDR3 consists of 15 residues. V dropped 3 bases and J dropped 4; count of bases not matched to a gene: 7. The V gene's germline CDR1 is SGHTA and CDR2 FQGNSA. Time point of the sample: patch test 1, 2 weeks after DPC sensitization. The treatment denotes: therapeutic diphenylcyclopropenone sensitization with weekly scalp DPC.

This receptor was identified in a middle-aged woman with alopecia areata. Some clones in this sample may be carry-over from other donors' samples. The genes are TRBV7-2 and TRBJ1-1, with TRBD1 matching 8 bases. The starting material was whole blood, obtained in connection with sensitization to the hapten diphenylcyclopropenone (DPC). The CDR3 DNA sequence: TGTGCCAGCAGCTTCCCGACAGGGGTTGGCACTGAAGCTTTCTTT. It translates to CASSFPTGVGTEAFF.